This TCR beta chain was sequenced during a study of beta chain features in type 1 diabetes. Across the whole study: No age, gender or cell yield differences were seen between patients and healthy donors.

Findings and caveats of the study: A closer apparent resemblance between naive, central memory and Treg TCRB repertoires was seen in patients than in healthy donors. In every one of the four CD4+ subsets, TCRB CDR3s were moderately but significantly shorter in Type 1 diabetes patients.

TCRB transcripts that were expressed got sequenced, as all of the isolated RNA had been reverse transcribed. Using immunoSEQ multiplex PCR, the repertoire was profiled, and TCRdb retains in-frame clones only, with some absent. The repertoire holds some 140,000 clones, with 9% as singletons. Concerning this clone itself: Its antigen is unidentified.

There was one heparinised blood draw per donor, averaging around 100 mL. Germline V gene data show CDR1 as SNHLY and CDR2 as FYNNEI. The CDR3 is made up of 15 amino acids. Germline trimming cut 8 bases from V and 11 bases from J; bases unmatched to any gene: 12. This receptor was identified in a man aged 25-45 years with type 1 diabetes. Sequenced input: central memory CD4+ T cells from blood. The gene calls are TRBV2 and TRBJ1-6; TRBD1 aligns across 10 bases. This CDR3 is CASAVEGQGWAPLHF. The CDR3 coding sequence is TGTGCCAGCGCGGTGGAGGGACAGGGGTGGGCACCCCTCCACTTT.